These 25 T cell receptor beta chains originate from one sample sequenced in a study of T cell responses to AZD1222 COVID-19 vaccine. Data came from immunoSEQ multiplex PCR; TCRdb stores just in-frame clones and leaves some out. Seen here are some 150,000 clones, under 95% observed once, and the top ten hold about 5%. Sequenced here: peripheral blood, sampled on day 0 of AZD1222 vaccination. Every receptor here comes from an adult in good health.

The rearrangement links TRBV5-5 to TRBJ2-1; tentatively, D is TRBD2 (7 bases). This CDR3 region has 15 residues. V was cut by 1 base and J by 10 bases, with 18 bases left in between. Germline V gene data show CDR1 as SGHKS and CDR2 as YYEKEE (reference sequence). The DNA of the CDR3 is TGTGCCAGCAGCTTGAGGGGGGACTACAGTTTCGAGCAGTTCTTC. This translates into CASSLRGDYSFEQFF.

This chain uses TRBV4-2 with TRBJ2-1, with 8 bases aligning to TRBD2. The CDR3 loop spans 17 amino acids. Germline V gene lookup returns CDR1 LGHNA and CDR2 YNFKEQ. V trimming: 0 bases; J trimming: 3 bases; junction bases outside the gene matches: 7. The CDR3 region has the DNA TGTGCCAGCAGCCAAGATCCCCAGCGGGAGTACTACAATGAGCAGTTCTTC. Its protein is CASSQDPQREYYNEQFF.

The chain has TRBV5-1 and TRBJ2-5; tentatively, D is TRBD1 or TRBD2 (6 bases each). Germline V CDR1 and CDR2: SGHRS, YFSETQ. The CDR3 is 16 amino acids. Trimming stripped 1 base from V and 5 bases from J, with 18 bases between. The CDR3 DNA follows: TGCGCCAGCAGCTTGATGGGACAAGGGAGCGGGGAGACCCAGTACTTC. Translated: CASSLMGQGSGETQYF.

This rearrangement joins TRBV6-5 to TRBJ1-1; 7 nucleotides match TRBD1. CDR1 is MNHEY, CDR2 SVGAGI, per germline. CDR3 length equals 13 residues. V lost 6 bases and J lost 5; bases outside the gene matches: 6. CDR3 bases: TGTGCCAGCAGACAGGGGATGGGGACTGAAGCTTTCTTT. Amino acids: CASRQGMGTEAFF.

The V call is TRBV4-1, the J call TRBJ2-7; D gene ambiguous. CDR1 is MGHRA, CDR2 YSYEKL, per germline. This CDR3 is 14 amino acids long. Trimming stripped 1 base from V and 1 base from J, with 8 bases between. The DNA for the CDR3 is TGCGCCAGCAGCCAAGTGGTCGGGTCCTACGAGCAGTACTTC. Translating it yields CASSQVVGSYEQYF.

This chain joins TRBV2 and TRBJ1-6; possibly TRBD1 for D (5 bases). This CDR3 has 13 amino acids. The V end lost 5 bases, the J end lost 6 bases, and 8 bases lay between the germline ends. Germline V gene data show CDR1 as SNHLY and CDR2 as FYNNEI. In DNA, the CDR3 is TGTGCCAGCAGTAATAGGGGTAATTCACCCCTCCACTTT. Protein sequence: CASSNRGNSPLHF.

The genes are TRBV7-2 and TRBJ1-5; 9 nucleotides match TRBD1. Germline V gene sequence: CDR1 SGHTA, CDR2 FQGNSA. Trimming took 5 bases from V and 6 from J; bases not matched to a gene: 5. This CDR3 has 14 amino acids. The CDR3 here is CASSAQGAGQPQHF. CDR3 coding DNA: TGTGCCAGCAGCGCACAGGGGGCAGGTCAGCCCCAGCATTTT.

The V gene is TRBV6-1, the J gene TRBJ2-7, with 7 bases that match TRBD1. CDR3 length: 15 amino acids. After removal of 0 bases from V and 2 bases from J, the junction contained 4 bases not matched to a gene. The V gene's germline CDR1 is MNHNS and CDR2 SASEGT. The CDR3 here is CASSEALGQTYEQYF. CDR3 nucleotide sequence: TGTGCCAGCAGTGAAGCGCTGGGACAGACCTACGAGCAGTACTTC.

The V call is TRBV29-1, the J call TRBJ2-5, with 7 bases fitting TRBD1. This CDR3 is 12 amino acids long. Germline V gene lookup returns CDR1 SQVTM and CDR2 ANQGSEA. J was trimmed by 2 bases and V by 3 bases; bases with no gene match: 0. CDR3 sequence reads: CSVDRGQETQYF. The CDR3 DNA is TGCAGCGTTGACAGGGGGCAAGAGACCCAGTACTTC.

This clone was seen only once. V is TRBV2 and J is TRBJ1-1; D is uncertain. The V and J ends lost 4 bases and 2 bases respectively, with 11 bases between them. Germline CDR1 is SNHLY and CDR2 is FYNNEI. The CDR3 is 14 amino acids. This chain's CDR3 is CASSVRLLNTEAFF. In DNA, the CDR3 is TGTGCCAGCAGTGTTAGGCTCTTAAACACTGAAGCTTTCTTT. The full variable domain, with the rest looked up from reference TRBV2 and TRBJ1-1, is EPEVTQTPSHQVTQMGQEVILRCVPISNHLYFYWYRQILGQKVEFLVSFYNNEISEKSEIFDDQFSVERPDGSNFTLKIRSTKLEDSAMYFCASSVRLLNTEAFFGQGTRLTVV.

V is TRBV5-5 and J is TRBJ2-5; D gene ambiguous. The V end lost 0 bases, the J end lost 8 bases, and 11 bases lay between the germline ends. Germline loops: CDR1 SGHKS, CDR2 YYEKEE (reference sequence). The CDR3 runs to 13 residues. The CDR3 spells CASSLGSQITQYF. The DNA of the CDR3 is TGTGCCAGCAGCTTGGGTTCCCAGATCACCCAGTACTTC.

The chain recombines TRBV19 with TRBJ1-5, with a possible D match to TRBD1 (6 bases). With 2 bases removed from V and 0 bases from J, the gap between germline ends came to 20 bases. CDR1 is LNHDA, CDR2 SQIVND, per germline (reference sequence). This CDR3 region has 19 residues. CDR3 protein: CASSILGGRGGYSNQPQHF. The CDR3 DNA reads as TGTGCCAGTAGTATACTGGGGGGCAGAGGTGGATATAGCAATCAGCCCCAGCATTTT.

The genes are TRBV21-1 and TRBJ2-2; TRBD1 reflects the table's D call only, with no check against the DNA. TRBV21-1 is annotated as a pseudogene. CDR3 length equals 16 residues. The chain's CDR3 is CASISTSGFPTGELFF. The CDR3 DNA reads as TGTGCCAGCATTTCCACCTCAGGGTTTCCGACCGGGGAGCTGTTTTTT.

The chain employs TRBV7-2 and TRBJ2-1, with D tentatively TRBD2 (5 bases). The CDR3 spans 12 residues. Germline V gives CDR1 SGHTA, CDR2 FQGNSA. V was trimmed by 2 bases and J by 9 bases, leaving 8 bases between them. The CDR3 is CASSLSRGEQFF. CDR3 DNA sequence: TGTGCCAGCAGCTTATCACGGGGTGAGCAGTTCTTC.

This clone was observed once. This sequence joins TRBV11-3 and TRBJ2-1, with 15 positions matching TRBD2. The CDR3 is made up of 17 amino acids. Germline V CDR1 and CDR2: SGHNT, YENEEA. V dropped 4 bases and J dropped 7; count of bases not matched to a gene: 8. The CDR3 protein is CASSSGLAGGRHNEQFF. The CDR3 DNA reads as TGTGCCAGCAGCTCGGGACTAGCGGGAGGACGACATAATGAGCAGTTCTTC.

The CDR3 protein is CASSLRWDRDFNTEAFF. CDR3 bases: TGTGCCAGCAGCTTAAGGTGGGACAGGGATTTTAACACTGAAGCTTTCTTT. The chain couples TRBV7-9 to TRBJ1-1, with 9 bases aligning to TRBD1. Trimming took 2 bases from V and 2 from J; bases not matched to a gene: 9. The germline V gene has CDR1 SEHNR and CDR2 FQNEAQ (reference sequence). CDR3 length: 17 amino acids.

The rearrangement uses TRBV7-9 and TRBJ2-1; D not certain. CDR1 and CDR2 from the germline V gene are SEHNR and FQNEAQ (reference sequence). V was pared by 5 bases and J by 5 bases, with 16 bases between. The CDR3 is 15 residues long. The CDR3: CASSLVGLGNNEQFF. DNA for the CDR3: TGTGCCAGCAGCCTAGTAGGGCTTGGAAACAATGAGCAGTTCTTC.

This clone came up once. The rearrangement links TRBV4-1 to TRBJ1-1; 8 nucleotides agree with TRBD1. V lost 2 bases, J lost 0 bases, and 11 bases stayed unmatched. Germline V CDR1 and CDR2: MGHRA, YSYEKL. CDR3 length equals 18 residues. DNA of the CDR3: TGCGCCAGCAGCCAAAAGACAGGGGTGAACCGCATGAACACTGAAGCTTTCTTT. Its translation: CASSQKTGVNRMNTEAFF.

The CDR3 nucleotides read TGTGCCTGGAGTGGGACAGGATTTAATCAGCCCCAGCATTTT. This sequence encodes CAWSGTGFNQPQHF. The chain links TRBV30 to TRBJ1-5; TRBD1 aligns across 7 bases. With V trimmed by 1 base and J by 4 bases, 4 bases remained unmatched. The CDR3 runs to 14 residues. Germline lookup yields CDR1 GTSNPN and CDR2 SVGIG (reference sequence).

This clone came up once. The genes are TRBV7-8 and TRBJ1-2; no firm D call. The germline gives CDR1 SGHVS, CDR2 FQNEAQ. This CDR3 region has 13 residues. V was pared by 1 base and J by 5 bases, with 8 bases between. This chain's CDR3 is CASSLERNYGYTF. The CDR3, as DNA: TGTGCCAGCAGCTTAGAGAGGAATTATGGCTACACCTTC.

The gene calls are TRBV5-1 and TRBJ1-2; weak D call: TRBD1 (5 bases). The length of the CDR3 is 15 residues. With 4 bases removed from V and 4 bases from J, the gap between germline ends came to 17 bases. Germline V gives CDR1 SGHRS, CDR2 YFSETQ. The CDR3 loop is CASSPEGGGGYGYTF. Here the CDR3 DNA reads TGCGCCAGCAGCCCAGAAGGTGGGGGAGGCTATGGCTACACCTTC.

This sequence joins TRBV27 and TRBJ2-7, with D possibly being TRBD1 (6 bases). The V and J ends lost 3 bases and 2 bases respectively, with 11 bases between them. There are 14 residues in the CDR3. The V gene's germline CDR1 is MNHEY and CDR2 SMNVEV (reference sequence). The CDR3 reads CASSLGRGPYEQYF. CDR3 sequence (DNA): TGTGCCAGCAGTTTGGGCAGGGGACCCTACGAGCAGTACTTC.

The chain has TRBV9 and TRBJ2-3; TRBD1 or TRBD2 may be the D gene (5 bases each). From germline, CDR1 is SGDLS and CDR2 YYNGEE. The CDR3 has 14 residues. Between the trimmed V and J ends, which lost 1 base and 0 bases, there was a span of 6 bases. CDR3 loop: CASSVWGSTDTQYF. As DNA, the CDR3 is TGTGCCAGCAGCGTATGGGGGAGCACAGATACGCAGTATTTT.

This clone has only a few counts. J is TRBJ1-5 and V is TRBV28; D unresolved. CDR1 is MDHEN, CDR2 SYDVKM, per germline. The CDR3 runs 12 residues. Trimming removed 5 bases from V and 7 bases from J, with 9 bases in between. CDR3 DNA: TGTGCCAGCAGTATTGAGGCGCAGCCCCAGCATTTT. This gives the protein CASSIEAQPQHF.

This clone was seen just once. V gene TRBV7-9 combines with J gene TRBJ2-5; the D is unclear. The germline V and J ends were trimmed by 3 bases and 5 bases, with 13 bases remaining between them. Germline V gives CDR1 SEHNR, CDR2 FQNEAQ (reference sequence). This CDR3 spans 14 amino acids. The CDR3 here is CASSFWTGRETQYF. CDR3 nucleotide sequence: TGTGCCAGCAGCTTTTGGACCGGAAGGGAGACCCAGTACTTC.